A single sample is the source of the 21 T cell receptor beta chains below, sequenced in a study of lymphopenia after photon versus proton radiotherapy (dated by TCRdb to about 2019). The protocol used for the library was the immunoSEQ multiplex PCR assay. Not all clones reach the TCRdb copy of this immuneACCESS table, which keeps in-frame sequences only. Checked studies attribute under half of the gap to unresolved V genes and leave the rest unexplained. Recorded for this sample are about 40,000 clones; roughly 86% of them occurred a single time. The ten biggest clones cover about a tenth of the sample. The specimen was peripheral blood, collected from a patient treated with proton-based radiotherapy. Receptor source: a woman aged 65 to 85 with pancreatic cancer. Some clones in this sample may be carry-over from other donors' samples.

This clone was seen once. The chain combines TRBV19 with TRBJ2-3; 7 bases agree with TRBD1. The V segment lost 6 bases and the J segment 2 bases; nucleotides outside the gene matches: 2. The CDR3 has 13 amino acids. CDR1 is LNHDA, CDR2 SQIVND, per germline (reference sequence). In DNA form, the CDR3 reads TGTGCCAGTAGAGACAGGGTCACAGATACGCAGTATTTT. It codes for CASRDRVTDTQYF.

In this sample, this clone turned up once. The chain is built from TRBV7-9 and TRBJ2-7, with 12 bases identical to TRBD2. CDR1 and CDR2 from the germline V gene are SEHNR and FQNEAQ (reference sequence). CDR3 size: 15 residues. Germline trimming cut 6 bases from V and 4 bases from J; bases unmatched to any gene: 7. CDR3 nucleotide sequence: TGTGCCAGCAGTTCCGGGACTAGCGGGTTTTACGAGCAGTACTTC. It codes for CASSSGTSGFYEQYF.

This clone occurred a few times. CDR3 sequence (DNA): TGTGCCAGCAGCTTAGAAACGACAGGGAACTATGGCTACACCTTC. The encoded protein is CASSLETTGNYGYTF. The V and J genes are TRBV7-2 and TRBJ1-2; TRBD1 aligns across 7 bases. CDR3 length equals 15 residues. Germline V CDR1 and CDR2: SGHTA, FQGNSA. V was pared by 1 base and J by 2 bases, with 4 bases of the junction left unmatched.

The DNA for the CDR3 is TGTGCCAGCAGCCCCTCCGGCCGGACTAGCGGGAGGAGTGAGCAGTTCTTC. Its protein is CASSPSGRTSGRSEQFF. This chain uses TRBV7-2 with TRBJ2-1, with 14 bases aligning to TRBD2. The CDR3 spans 17 residues. Germline V lookup: CDR1 SGHTA, CDR2 FQGNSA. V lost 5 bases and J lost 9; bases outside the gene matches: 12.

CDR3 protein: CASSFSLAGLSYEQYF. CDR3 DNA: TGTGCCAGCAGTTTCTCTCTAGCGGGGCTCTCCTACGAGCAGTACTTC. The chain has TRBV28 and TRBJ2-7; 9 bases agree with TRBD2. Looked up from germline, CDR1 is MDHEN and CDR2 is SYDVKM. CDR3 size: 16 residues. With V trimmed by 3 bases and J by 0 bases, 6 bases remained unmatched. Supplemented by reference TRBV28 and TRBJ2-7, the full variable domain reads DVKVTQSSRYLVKRTGEKVFLECVQDMDHENMFWYRQDPGLGLRLIYFSYDVKMKEKGDIPEGYSVSREKKERFSLILESASTNQTSMYLCASSFSLAGLSYEQYFGPGTRLTVT.

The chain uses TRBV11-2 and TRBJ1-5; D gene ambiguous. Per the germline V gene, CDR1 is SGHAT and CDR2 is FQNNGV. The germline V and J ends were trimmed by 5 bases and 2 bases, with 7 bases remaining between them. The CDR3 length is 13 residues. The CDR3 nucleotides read TGTGCCAGCAGCCAAGAACGCAATCAGCCCCAGCATTTT. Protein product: CASSQERNQPQHF.

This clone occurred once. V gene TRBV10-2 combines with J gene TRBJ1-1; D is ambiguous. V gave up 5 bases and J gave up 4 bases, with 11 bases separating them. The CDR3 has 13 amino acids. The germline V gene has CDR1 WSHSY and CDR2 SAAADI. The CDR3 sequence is CASSLKGSTEAFF. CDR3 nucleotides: TGCGCCAGCAGTCTAAAGGGCTCCACTGAAGCTTTCTTT.

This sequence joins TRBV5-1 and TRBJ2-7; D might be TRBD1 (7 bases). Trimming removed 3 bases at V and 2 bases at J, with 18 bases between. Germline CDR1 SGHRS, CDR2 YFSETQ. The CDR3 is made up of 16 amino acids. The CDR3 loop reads CASSSYPGDRPYEQYF. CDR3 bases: TGCGCCAGCAGCTCATATCCGGGGGACAGACCCTACGAGCAGTACTTC.

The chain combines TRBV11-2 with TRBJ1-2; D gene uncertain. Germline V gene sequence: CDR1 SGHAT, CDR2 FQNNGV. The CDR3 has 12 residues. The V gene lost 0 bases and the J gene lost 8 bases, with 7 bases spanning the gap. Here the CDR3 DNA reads TGTGCCAGCAGCTTAGAAGGGAGCGGCTACACCTTC. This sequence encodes CASSLEGSGYTF.

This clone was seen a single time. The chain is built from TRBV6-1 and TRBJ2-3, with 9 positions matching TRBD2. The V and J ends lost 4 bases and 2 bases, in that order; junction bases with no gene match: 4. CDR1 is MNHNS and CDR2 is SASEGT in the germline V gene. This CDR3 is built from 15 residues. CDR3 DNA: TGTGCCAGCAGTGTGGAGCGGGAGGTCACAGATACGCAGTATTTT. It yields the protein CASSVEREVTDTQYF.

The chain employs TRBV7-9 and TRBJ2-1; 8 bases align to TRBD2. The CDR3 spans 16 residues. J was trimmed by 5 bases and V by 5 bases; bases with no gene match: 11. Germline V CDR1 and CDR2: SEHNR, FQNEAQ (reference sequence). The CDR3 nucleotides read TGTGCCAGCAGCCCGCTGACTAGCGCATTAAACAATGAGCAGTTCTTC. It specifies CASSPLTSALNNEQFF. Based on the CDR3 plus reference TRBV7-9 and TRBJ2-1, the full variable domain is DTGVSQNPRHKITKRGQNVTFRCDPISEHNRLYWYRQTLGQGPEFLTYFQNEAQLEKSRLLSDRFSAERPKGSFSTLEIQRTEQGDSAMYLCASSPLTSALNNEQFFGPGTRLTVL.

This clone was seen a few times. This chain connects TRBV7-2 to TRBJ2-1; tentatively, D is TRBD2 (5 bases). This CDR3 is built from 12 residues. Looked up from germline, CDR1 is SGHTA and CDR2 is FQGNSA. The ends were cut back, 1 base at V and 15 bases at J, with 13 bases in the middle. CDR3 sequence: CASSLVGSGVFF. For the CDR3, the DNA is TGTGCCAGCAGCTTAGTTGGGTCCGGGGTGTTCTTC. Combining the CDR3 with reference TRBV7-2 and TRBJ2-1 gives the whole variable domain GAGVSQSPSNKVTEKGKDVELRCDPISGHTALYWYRQSLGQGLEFLIYFQGNSAPDKSGLPSDRFSAERTGGSVSTLTIQRTQQEDSAVYLCASSLVGSGVFFGPGTRLTVL.

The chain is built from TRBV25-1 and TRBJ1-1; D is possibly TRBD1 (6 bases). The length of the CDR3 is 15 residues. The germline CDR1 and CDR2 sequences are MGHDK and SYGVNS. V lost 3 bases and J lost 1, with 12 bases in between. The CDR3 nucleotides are TGTGCCAGCAGTGACCGACAGGTACCGAACACTGAAGCTTTCTTT. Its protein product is CASSDRQVPNTEAFF. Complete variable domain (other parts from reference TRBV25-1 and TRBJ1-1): EADIYQTPRYLVIGTGKKITLECSQTMGHDKMYWYQQDPGMELHLIHYSYGVNSTEKGDLSSESTVSRIRTEHFPLTLESARPSHTSQYLCASSDRQVPNTEAFFGQGTRLTVV.

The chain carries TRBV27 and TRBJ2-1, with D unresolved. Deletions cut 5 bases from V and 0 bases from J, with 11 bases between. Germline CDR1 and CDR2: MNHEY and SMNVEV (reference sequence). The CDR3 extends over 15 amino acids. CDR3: CASSMQARSYNEQFF. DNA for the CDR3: TGTGCCAGCAGTATGCAAGCGCGCTCCTACAATGAGCAGTTCTTC.

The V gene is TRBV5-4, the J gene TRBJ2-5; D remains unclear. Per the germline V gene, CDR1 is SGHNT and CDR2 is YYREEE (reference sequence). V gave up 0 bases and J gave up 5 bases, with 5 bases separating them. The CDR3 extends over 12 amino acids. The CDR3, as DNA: TGTGCCAGCAGCTTGGTGGGGGAGACCCAGTACTTC. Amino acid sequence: CASSLVGETQYF.

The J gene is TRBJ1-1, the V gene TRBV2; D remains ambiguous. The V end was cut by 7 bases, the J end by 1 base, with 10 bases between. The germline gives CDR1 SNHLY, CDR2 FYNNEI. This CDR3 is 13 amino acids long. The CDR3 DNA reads TGTGCCAGCAAAGGGCTACCGAACACTGAAGCTTTCTTT. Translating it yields CASKGLPNTEAFF.

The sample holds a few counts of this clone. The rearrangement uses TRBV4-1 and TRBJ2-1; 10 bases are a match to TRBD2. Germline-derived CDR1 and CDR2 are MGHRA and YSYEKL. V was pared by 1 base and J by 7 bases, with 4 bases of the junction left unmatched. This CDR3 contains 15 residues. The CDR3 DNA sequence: TGCGCCAGCAGCCAAGGACTAGCGGGCAAGAATGAGCAGTTCTTC. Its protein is CASSQGLAGKNEQFF.

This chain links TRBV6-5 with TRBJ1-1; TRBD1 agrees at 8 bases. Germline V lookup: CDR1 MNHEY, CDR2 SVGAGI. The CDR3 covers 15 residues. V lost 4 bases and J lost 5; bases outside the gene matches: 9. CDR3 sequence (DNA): TGTGCCAGCAGTTTCACCGGACAGGGTATAACTGAAGCTTTCTTT. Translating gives CASSFTGQGITEAFF.

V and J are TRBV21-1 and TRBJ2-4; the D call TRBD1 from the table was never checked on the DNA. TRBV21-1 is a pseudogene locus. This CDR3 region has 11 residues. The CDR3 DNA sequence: TGTGCCAGCAGCAAGACAGGCCTTCAGTACTTC. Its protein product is CASSKTGLQYF.

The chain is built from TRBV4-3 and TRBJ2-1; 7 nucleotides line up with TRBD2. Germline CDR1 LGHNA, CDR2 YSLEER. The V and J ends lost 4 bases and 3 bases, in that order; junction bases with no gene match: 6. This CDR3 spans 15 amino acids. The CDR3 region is CASSRGAGDYNEQFF. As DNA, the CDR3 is TGCGCCAGCAGCCGAGGGGCGGGGGACTACAATGAGCAGTTCTTC.

The CDR3 DNA reads as TGTGCCAGCAGGGGGGACCTGGAAAATCAGCCCCAGCATTTT. As protein: CASRGDLENQPQHF. V is TRBV2 and J is TRBJ1-5; D is possibly TRBD1 (5 bases). The germline gives CDR1 SNHLY, CDR2 FYNNEI. CDR3 size: 14 residues. Between the trimmed V and J ends, which lost 6 bases and 4 bases, there was a span of 13 bases.